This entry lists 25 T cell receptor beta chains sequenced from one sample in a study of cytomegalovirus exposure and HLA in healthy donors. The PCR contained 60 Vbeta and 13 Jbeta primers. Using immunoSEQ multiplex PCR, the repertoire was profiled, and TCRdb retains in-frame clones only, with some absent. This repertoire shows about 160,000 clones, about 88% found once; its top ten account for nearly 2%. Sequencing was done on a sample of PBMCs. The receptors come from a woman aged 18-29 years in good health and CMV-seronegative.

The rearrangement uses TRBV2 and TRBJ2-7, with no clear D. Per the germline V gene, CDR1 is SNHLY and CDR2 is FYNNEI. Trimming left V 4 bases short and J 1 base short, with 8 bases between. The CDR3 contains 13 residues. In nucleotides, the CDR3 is TGTGCCAGCAGTGTCGGGTCTTCCTACGAGCAGTACTTC. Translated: CASSVGSSYEQYF. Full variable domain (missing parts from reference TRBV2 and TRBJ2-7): EPEVTQTPSHQVTQMGQEVILRCVPISNHLYFYWYRQILGQKVEFLVSFYNNEISEKSEIFDDQFSVERPDGSNFTLKIRSTKLEDSAMYFCASSVGSSYEQYFGPGTRLTVT.

The CDR3 nucleotides are TGTGCCAGCAGCTTTCTAGCGTCCTACAATGAGCAGTTCTTC. It codes for CASSFLASYNEQFF. The chain has TRBV5-8 and TRBJ2-1, with D possibly being TRBD2 (6 bases). Germline V gene data show CDR1 as SGHTS and CDR2 as YDEGEE. The CDR3 contains 14 residues. Trimming left V 2 bases short and J 1 base short, with 7 bases between.

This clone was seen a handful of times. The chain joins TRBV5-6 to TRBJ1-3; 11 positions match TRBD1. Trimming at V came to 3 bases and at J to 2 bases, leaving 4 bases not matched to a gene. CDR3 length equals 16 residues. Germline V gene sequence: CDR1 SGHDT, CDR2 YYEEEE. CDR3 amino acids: CASSSRTGGPGNTIYF. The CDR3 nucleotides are TGTGCCAGCAGCTCGAGGACAGGGGGCCCTGGAAACACCATATATTTT.

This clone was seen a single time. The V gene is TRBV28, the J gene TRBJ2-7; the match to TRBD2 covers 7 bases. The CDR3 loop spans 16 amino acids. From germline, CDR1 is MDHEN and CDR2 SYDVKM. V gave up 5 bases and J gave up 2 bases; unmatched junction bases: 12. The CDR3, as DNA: TGTGCCAGCAGTCTCCTTATCAAGCGGGATCCCTACGAGCAGTACTTC. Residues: CASSLLIKRDPYEQYF.

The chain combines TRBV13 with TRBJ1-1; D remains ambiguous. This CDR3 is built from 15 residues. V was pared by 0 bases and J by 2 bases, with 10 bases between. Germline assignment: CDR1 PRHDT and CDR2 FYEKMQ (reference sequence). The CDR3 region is CASSLGTELNTEAFF. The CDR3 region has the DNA TGTGCCAGCAGCTTAGGCACTGAGCTTAACACTGAAGCTTTCTTT.

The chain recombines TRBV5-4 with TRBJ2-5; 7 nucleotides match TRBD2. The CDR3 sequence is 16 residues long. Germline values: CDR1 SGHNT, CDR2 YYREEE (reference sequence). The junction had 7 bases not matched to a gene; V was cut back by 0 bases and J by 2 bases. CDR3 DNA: TGTGCCAGCAGCTTGGGGGCGGGGGAAGGTCAAGAGACCCAGTACTTC. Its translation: CASSLGAGEGQETQYF.

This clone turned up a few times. The CDR3 coding sequence is TGTGCCAGCAGCCCACGGGACAGGAGCTACGAGCAGTACTTC. Encoded protein: CASSPRDRSYEQYF. The chain employs TRBV5-4 and TRBJ2-7; TRBD1 matches 8 bases. Losses at the gene ends were 4 bases for V and 3 bases for J; bases not matched to a gene: 6. Germline loops: CDR1 SGHNT, CDR2 YYREEE (reference sequence). CDR3 length: 14 amino acids.

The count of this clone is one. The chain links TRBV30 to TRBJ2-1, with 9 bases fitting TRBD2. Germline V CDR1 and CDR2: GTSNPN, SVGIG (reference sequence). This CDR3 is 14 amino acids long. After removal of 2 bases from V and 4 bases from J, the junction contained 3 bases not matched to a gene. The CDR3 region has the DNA TGTGCCTGGAGTTGGGCGGGAGGGTACAATGAGCAGTTCTTC. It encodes CAWSWAGGYNEQFF.

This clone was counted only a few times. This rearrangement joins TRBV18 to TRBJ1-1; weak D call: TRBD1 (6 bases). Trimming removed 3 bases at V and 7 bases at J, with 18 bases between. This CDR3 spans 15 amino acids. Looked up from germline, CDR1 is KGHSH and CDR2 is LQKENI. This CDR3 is CASSPNLGQTDEAFF. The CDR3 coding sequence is TGTGCCAGCTCACCTAATCTCGGACAGACAGATGAAGCTTTCTTT.

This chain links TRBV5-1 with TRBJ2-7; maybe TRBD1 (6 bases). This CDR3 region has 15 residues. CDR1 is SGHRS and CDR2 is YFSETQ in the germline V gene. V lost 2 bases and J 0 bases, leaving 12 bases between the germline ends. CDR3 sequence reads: CASSLAGAPSYEQYF. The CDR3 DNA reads TGCGCCAGCAGCTTAGCAGGGGCCCCCTCCTACGAGCAGTACTTC.

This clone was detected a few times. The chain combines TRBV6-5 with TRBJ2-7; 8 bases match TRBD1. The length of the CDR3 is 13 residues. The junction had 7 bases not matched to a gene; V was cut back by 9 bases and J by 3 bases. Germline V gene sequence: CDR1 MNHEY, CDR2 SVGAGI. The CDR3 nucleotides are TGTGCCAGTAGACAGGGGACGGTCTACGAGCAGTACTTC. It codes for CASRQGTVYEQYF.

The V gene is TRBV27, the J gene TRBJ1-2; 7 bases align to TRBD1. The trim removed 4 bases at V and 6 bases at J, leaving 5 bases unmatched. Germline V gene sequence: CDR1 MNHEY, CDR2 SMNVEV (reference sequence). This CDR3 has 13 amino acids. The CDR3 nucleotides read TGTGCCAGCAGTTCGGGACAGCAACATGGCTACACCTTC. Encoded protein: CASSSGQQHGYTF.

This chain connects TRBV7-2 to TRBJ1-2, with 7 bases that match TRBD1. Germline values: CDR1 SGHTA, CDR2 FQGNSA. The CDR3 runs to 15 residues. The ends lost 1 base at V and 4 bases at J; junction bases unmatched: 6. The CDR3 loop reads CASSLGVQGTYGYTF. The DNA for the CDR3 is TGTGCCAGCAGCTTAGGCGTACAGGGGACCTATGGCTACACCTTC.

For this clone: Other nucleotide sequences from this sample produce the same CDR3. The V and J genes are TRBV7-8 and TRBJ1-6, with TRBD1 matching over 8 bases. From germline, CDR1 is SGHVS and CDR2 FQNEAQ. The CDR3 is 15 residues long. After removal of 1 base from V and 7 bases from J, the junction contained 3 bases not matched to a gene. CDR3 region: CASSLVDRGNSPLHF. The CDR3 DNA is TGTGCCAGCAGCTTAGTAGACAGGGGAAATTCACCCCTCCACTTT. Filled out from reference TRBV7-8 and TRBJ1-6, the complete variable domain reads GAGVSQSPRYKVAKRGQDVALRCDPISGHVSLFWYQQALGQGPEFLTYFQNEAQLDKSGLPSDRFFAERPEGSVSTLKIQRTQQEDSAVYLCASSLVDRGNSPLHFGNGTRLTVT.

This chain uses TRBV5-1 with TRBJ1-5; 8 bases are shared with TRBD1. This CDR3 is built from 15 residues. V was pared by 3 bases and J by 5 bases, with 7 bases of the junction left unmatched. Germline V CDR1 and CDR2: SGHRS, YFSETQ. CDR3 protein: CASSSTGAQDQPQHF. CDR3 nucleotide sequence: TGCGCCAGCAGCTCGACAGGGGCACAGGATCAGCCCCAGCATTTT. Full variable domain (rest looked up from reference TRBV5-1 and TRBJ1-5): KAGVTQTPRYLIKTRGQQVTLSCSPISGHRSVSWYQQTPGQGLQFLFEYFSETQRNKGNFPGRFSGRQFSNSRSEMNVSTLELGDSALYLCASSSTGAQDQPQHFGDGTRLSIL.

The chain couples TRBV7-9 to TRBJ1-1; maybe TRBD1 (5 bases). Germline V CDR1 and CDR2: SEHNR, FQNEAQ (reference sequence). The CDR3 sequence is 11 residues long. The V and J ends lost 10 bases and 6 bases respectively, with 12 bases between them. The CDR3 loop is CATGWGAEAFF. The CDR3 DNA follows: TGTGCCACCGGATGGGGGGCTGAAGCTTTCTTT.

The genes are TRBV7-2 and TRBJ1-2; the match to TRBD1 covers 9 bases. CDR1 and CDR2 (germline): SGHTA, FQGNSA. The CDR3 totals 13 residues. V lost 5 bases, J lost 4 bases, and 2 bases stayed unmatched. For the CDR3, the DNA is TGTGCCAGCAGCCCGGGACAGGGCTATGGCTACACCTTC. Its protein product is CASSPGQGYGYTF.

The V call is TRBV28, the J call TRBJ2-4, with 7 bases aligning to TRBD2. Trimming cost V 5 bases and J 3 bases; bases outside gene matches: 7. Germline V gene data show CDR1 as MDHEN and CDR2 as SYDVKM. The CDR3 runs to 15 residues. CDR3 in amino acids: CASSRPGTNKNIQYF. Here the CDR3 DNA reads TGTGCCAGCAGTCGTCCCGGGACTAACAAAAACATTCAGTACTTC.

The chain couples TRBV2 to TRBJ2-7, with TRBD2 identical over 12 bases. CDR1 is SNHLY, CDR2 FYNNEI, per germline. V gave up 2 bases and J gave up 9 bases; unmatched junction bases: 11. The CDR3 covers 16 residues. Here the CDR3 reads CASSERLVGLAGRQYF. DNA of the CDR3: TGTGCCAGCAGTGAAAGGCTGGTTGGACTAGCGGGAAGGCAGTACTTC.

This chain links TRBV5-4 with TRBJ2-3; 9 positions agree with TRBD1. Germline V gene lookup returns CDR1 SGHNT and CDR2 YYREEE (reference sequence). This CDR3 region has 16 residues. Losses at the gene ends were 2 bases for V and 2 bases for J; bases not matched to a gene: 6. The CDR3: CASSFGRDRDTDTQYF. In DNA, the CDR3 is TGTGCCAGCAGCTTCGGGCGGGACAGGGACACAGATACGCAGTATTTT.

The CDR3 loop reads CASSIRLAGEETQYF. The DNA for the CDR3 is TGTGCCAGCAGCATCAGACTAGCGGGAGAAGAGACCCAGTACTTC. The chain links TRBV13 to TRBJ2-5; 12 positions agree with TRBD2. Germline CDR1 is PRHDT and CDR2 is FYEKMQ (reference sequence). V lost 5 bases and J lost 3; bases outside the gene matches: 4. The CDR3 is 15 residues long.

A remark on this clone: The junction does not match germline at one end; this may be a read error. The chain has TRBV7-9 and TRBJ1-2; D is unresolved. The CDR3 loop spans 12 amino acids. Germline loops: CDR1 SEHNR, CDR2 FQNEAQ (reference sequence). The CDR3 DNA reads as TGTTCCAGCAGCTTAGCACGCGGGGGCTACACCTTC. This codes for CSSSLARGGYTF. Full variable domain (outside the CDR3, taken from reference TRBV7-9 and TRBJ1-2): DTGVSQNPRHKITKRGQNVTFRCDPISEHNRLYWYRQTLGQGPEFLTYFQNEAQLEKSRLLSDRFSAERPKGSFSTLEIQRTEQGDSAMYLCSSSLARGGYTFGSGTRLTVV.

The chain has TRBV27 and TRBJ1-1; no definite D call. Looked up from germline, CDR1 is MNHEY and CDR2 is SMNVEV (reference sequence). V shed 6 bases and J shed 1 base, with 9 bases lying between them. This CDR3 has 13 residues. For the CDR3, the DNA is TGTGCCAGCAGCACGGGAAAGAACACTGAAGCTTTCTTT. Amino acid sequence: CASSTGKNTEAFF.

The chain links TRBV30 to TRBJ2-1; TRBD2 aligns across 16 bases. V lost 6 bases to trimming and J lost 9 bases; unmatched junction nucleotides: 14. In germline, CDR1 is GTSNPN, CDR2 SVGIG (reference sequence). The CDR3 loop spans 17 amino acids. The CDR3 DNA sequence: TGTGCCTGCTACGGGGGGACTAGCGGGAGGGGGAAGGGTGAGCAGTTCTTC. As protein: CACYGGTSGRGKGEQFF.

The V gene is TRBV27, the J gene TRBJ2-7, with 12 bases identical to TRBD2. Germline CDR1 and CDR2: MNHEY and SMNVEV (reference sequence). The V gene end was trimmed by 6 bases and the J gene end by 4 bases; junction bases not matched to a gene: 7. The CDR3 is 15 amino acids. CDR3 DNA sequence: TGTGCCAGCAGAACTAGCGGGGGGACTTTTTACGAGCAGTACTTC. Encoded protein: CASRTSGGTFYEQYF.